This T cell receptor beta chain was identified in a study of coeliac disease. General observations from the study: Active celiac intraepithelial and lamina propria samples had lower TRB and TRG clonality than control samples. Largely private TRB repertoires meant most sequences were sample-unique.

Sequencing used immunoSEQ multiplex PCR; TCRdb keeps in-frame clones, though not all of them. The repertoire has roughly 4,300 clones, approximately 60% of them found once; the top ten carry 9.4%. This clone turned up a few times. The antigen remains undetermined. Each fraction contributed one roughly 500,000-cell aliquot for sequencing. Germline values: CDR1 SEHNR, CDR2 FQNEAQ (reference sequence). The CDR3 extends over 15 amino acids. With 6 bases removed from V and 1 base from J, the gap between germline ends came to 13 bases. The chain recombines TRBV7-9 with TRBJ2-1; TRBD2 is a possible D gene (5 bases). The TCR was taken from a man in his 70s with active celiac disease. Material: intraepithelial lymphocytes from the gut. The CDR3 DNA follows: TGTGCCAGCAGAGCTACTAGTTCTTCCTACAATGAGCAGTTCTTC. It is translated as CASRATSSSYNEQFF.